The entry below describes one T cell receptor (beta chain). The antigen remains unidentified. This entry belongs to a study of PD-1 blockade in classical Hodgkin lymphoma. Study-wide results and caveats: Baseline TCR diversity was reportedly lower in newly diagnosed patients than in healthy donors. It was reported as lower still in relapsed/refractory patients. Patients were excluded if nivolumab began under 1 year after ASCT (the autologous transplant).

CDR1 is MNHEY and CDR2 is SMNVEV in the germline V gene (reference sequence). This CDR3 is built from 14 residues. The ends were cut back, 3 bases at V and 2 bases at J, with 10 bases in the middle. The method was immunoSEQ multiplex PCR; TCRdb's version includes in-frame clones alone and lacks a portion of them. In the table there are some 100,000 clones, 80% to 95% of which are singletons. Every patient relapsed after autologous stem cell transplantation, and brentuximab vedotin exposure varied. This chain links TRBV27 with TRBJ1-1; D remains ambiguous. Sequenced here: peripheral blood mononuclear cells (PBMCs), sampled at baseline. This TCR was recovered from a human donor with classical Hodgkin lymphoma. CDR3 nucleotide sequence: TGTGCCAGCAGTTTGGCCATCTCTAACACTGAAGCTTTCTTT. Amino acids: CASSLAISNTEAFF.